The 32 T cell receptor beta chains below were found in one sample sequenced in a study of blood T cell repertoires in COVID-19. Libraries were prepared by immunoSEQ multiplex PCR; TCRdb keeps only in-frame clonotypes and omits some of them. Among about 300,000 clones listed, 75% to 95% were seen once. The source material was peripheral blood. The receptors derive from a woman in her twenties or thirties with COVID-19, enrolled during active disease.

The chain joins TRBV7-9 to TRBJ2-2, with 11 bases lining up with TRBD2. V dropped 5 bases and J dropped 4; count of bases not matched to a gene: 6. Germline V lookup: CDR1 SEHNR, CDR2 FQNEAQ (reference sequence). The CDR3 length is 16 residues. The CDR3 loop is CASSPLAGAVTGELFF. The CDR3 DNA is TGTGCCAGCAGCCCACTAGCGGGAGCTGTCACCGGGGAGCTGTTTTTT.

This chain connects TRBV6-5 to TRBJ2-7, with 8 bases identical to TRBD1. The V segment lost 5 bases and the J segment 2 bases; nucleotides outside the gene matches: 5. The CDR3 loop spans 14 amino acids. Germline V gene sequence: CDR1 MNHEY, CDR2 SVGAGI. This chain's CDR3 is CASSRRGLTYEQYF. CDR3 DNA: TGTGCCAGCAGTCGCAGGGGGCTTACCTACGAGCAGTACTTC.

This sequence joins TRBV27 and TRBJ1-4, with D unresolved. Looked up from germline, CDR1 is MNHEY and CDR2 is SMNVEV (reference sequence). This CDR3 contains 13 residues. The ends were cut back, 4 bases at V and 2 bases at J, with 5 bases in the middle. The CDR3 here is CASSSSTNEKLFF. Here the CDR3 DNA reads TGTGCCAGCAGTTCCTCGACTAATGAAAAACTGTTTTTT.

The chain couples TRBV28 to TRBJ2-7, with D possibly matching TRBD2 (6 bases). CDR3 length: 12 amino acids. V lost 3 bases and J lost 5, with 8 bases in between. From germline, CDR1 is MDHEN and CDR2 SYDVKM. The CDR3 DNA sequence: TGTGCCAGCAGTTTGGGGAGGAACGAGCAGTACTTC. This gives the protein CASSLGRNEQYF. The whole variable domain, remainder taken from reference TRBV28 and TRBJ2-7, is DVKVTQSSRYLVKRTGEKVFLECVQDMDHENMFWYRQDPGLGLRLIYFSYDVKMKEKGDIPEGYSVSREKKERFSLILESASTNQTSMYLCASSLGRNEQYFGPGTRLTVT.

This chain links TRBV9 with TRBJ2-1; TRBD2 matches 12 bases. Trimming cost V 3 bases and J 7 bases; bases outside gene matches: 5. Germline V gene sequence: CDR1 SGDLS, CDR2 YYNGEE. This CDR3 is built from 15 residues. CDR3 sequence reads: CASSGTSGRWNEQFF. The CDR3 DNA sequence: TGTGCCAGCAGCGGAACTAGCGGGAGGTGGAATGAGCAGTTCTTC.

The rearrangement uses TRBV15 and TRBJ2-5; TRBD1 agrees at 9 bases. The germline CDR1 and CDR2 sequences are LNHNV and YYDKDF (reference sequence). V lost 5 bases, J lost 5 bases, and 9 bases stayed unmatched. This CDR3 has 15 residues. In nucleotides, the CDR3 is TGTGCCACCAGCGCTCGGACAGGGGCCCAGGAGACCCAGTACTTC. Translation: CATSARTGAQETQYF.

With regard to this clone: In the same sample, other DNA sequences code for this CDR3. This chain joins TRBV5-1 and TRBJ2-2; D call uncertain. The V gene lost 0 bases and the J gene lost 0 bases, with 3 bases spanning the gap. Germline CDR1 and CDR2: SGHRS and YFSETQ. The CDR3 extends over 14 amino acids. CDR3 bases: TGCGCCAGCAGCTTGGGCGCGAACACCGGGGAGCTGTTTTTT. Amino acids: CASSLGANTGELFF.

The chain combines TRBV6-5 with TRBJ2-7; 8 positions match TRBD2. The J segment lost 4 bases and the V segment lost 6 bases, leaving 5 bases of the junction unmatched. The germline V gene encodes CDR1 MNHEY and CDR2 SVGAGI. This CDR3 has 13 amino acids. The CDR3 is CASSGLAEYEQYF. The CDR3 DNA reads as TGTGCCAGCAGCGGACTAGCTGAATACGAGCAGTACTTC.

The rearrangement uses TRBV6-6 and TRBJ1-4; 9 bases agree with TRBD1. The V gene end was trimmed by 4 bases and the J gene end by 6 bases; junction bases not matched to a gene: 9. There are 16 residues in the CDR3. In germline, CDR1 is MNHNY, CDR2 SVGAGI (reference sequence). The CDR3 spells CASSSNPDRGDEKLFF. The CDR3 nucleotides are TGTGCCAGCAGTTCAAACCCGGACAGGGGTGATGAAAAACTGTTTTTT.

This clone has a single count. V gene TRBV3-1 (or the pseudogene TRBV3-2) combines with J gene TRBJ2-7; TRBD1 might be the D (6 bases). Per germline, CDR1 LGHDT and CDR2 YNNKEL (reference sequence). The V and J ends lost 1 base and 4 bases respectively, with 20 bases between them. This CDR3 is 17 amino acids long. The CDR3 DNA is TGTGCCAGCAGCCAAGCCTCCCGGCAGGGGCCCAATTACGAGCAGTACTTC. This sequence encodes CASSQASRQGPNYEQYF.

The chain employs TRBV27 and TRBJ2-2, with D tentatively TRBD2 (6 bases). Between the trimmed V and J ends, which lost 5 bases and 4 bases, there was a span of 17 bases. This CDR3 region has 16 residues. CDR1 and CDR2 (germline): MNHEY, SMNVEV (reference sequence). The CDR3 loop reads CASSPLSGLVTGELFF. The CDR3 region has the DNA TGTGCCAGCAGTCCATTAAGCGGGCTCGTCACCGGGGAGCTGTTTTTT.

CDR3 region: CASRAGRNERHTIYF. In DNA form, the CDR3 reads TGTGCCAGCAGGGCCGGGAGAAATGAGAGGCACACCATATATTTT. The rearrangement uses TRBV6-5 and TRBJ1-3, with D hard to call. Trimming left V 6 bases short and J 8 bases short, with 20 bases between. The CDR3 is made up of 15 amino acids. CDR1 is MNHEY and CDR2 is SVGAGI in the germline V gene.

The J gene is TRBJ1-2, the V gene TRBV12-3 or TRBV12-4; the D is unclear. This CDR3 contains 12 residues. Trimming left V 4 bases short and J 8 bases short, with 11 bases between. The CDR3 coding sequence is TGTGCCAGCAGTTGGGGAGTAGACGGCTACACCTTC. Its translation: CASSWGVDGYTF.

As regards this clone: This sample includes further DNA sequences coding for the same CDR3. Here the CDR3 DNA reads TGTGCCAGCAGTAGAGGGACAGCCTATGGCTACACCTTC. This gives the protein CASSRGTAYGYTF. This chain joins TRBV9 and TRBJ1-2, with 7 bases lining up with TRBD1. With 5 bases clipped from V and 4 bases from J, the junction kept 5 bases outside the gene matches. The CDR3 contains 13 residues. Germline values: CDR1 SGDLS, CDR2 YYNGEE.

The V call is TRBV5-4, the J call TRBJ2-3, with 12 bases identical to TRBD1. With 6 bases clipped from V and 6 bases from J, the junction kept 11 bases outside the gene matches. From germline, CDR1 is SGHNT and CDR2 YYREEE (reference sequence). The length of the CDR3 is 16 residues. CDR3 sequence reads: CASTSPGQGATDTQYF. CDR3 DNA: TGTGCCAGCACCAGCCCGGGACAGGGGGCAACTGATACGCAGTATTTT.

The J gene is TRBJ2-5, the V gene TRBV27, with D perhaps matching TRBD2 (5 bases). V was clipped by 0 bases and J by 2 bases, with 7 bases between them. There are 14 residues in the CDR3. Looked up from germline, CDR1 is MNHEY and CDR2 is SMNVEV (reference sequence). The CDR3 nucleotides read TGTGCCAGCAGTTTATCGAGAGGGCAAGAGACCCAGTACTTC. Protein sequence: CASSLSRGQETQYF.

This chain uses TRBV6-5 with TRBJ2-5; 7 nucleotides line up with TRBD2. The CDR3 contains 12 residues. V dropped 11 bases and J dropped 6; count of bases not matched to a gene: 9. Germline CDR1 MNHEY, CDR2 SVGAGI. The DNA of the CDR3 is TGTGCCCACCAAGGCGGGGGTAAGACCCAGTACTTC. Protein product: CAHQGGGKTQYF.

As DNA, the CDR3 is TGTGCCAGCACAGAAACTAGCGGGAGGTACAATGAGCAGTTCTTC. It codes for CASTETSGRYNEQFF. The V and J genes are TRBV28 and TRBJ2-1; 12 positions match TRBD2. Germline CDR1 is MDHEN and CDR2 is SYDVKM. V dropped 7 bases and J dropped 4; count of bases not matched to a gene: 5. The CDR3 runs 15 residues.

CDR3 nucleotides: TGTGCCAGCTCACCAGATAGGCGAGCCGGGGGCTACACCTTC. Translated: CASSPDRRAGGYTF. The J gene is TRBJ1-2, the V gene TRBV18, with no clear D. Germline-derived CDR1 and CDR2 are KGHSH and LQKENI. V lost 2 bases and J lost 8, with 15 bases in between. The CDR3 is made up of 14 amino acids.

V gene TRBV15 combines with J gene TRBJ2-2; TRBD1 aligns across 9 bases. V trimming: 2 bases; J trimming: 2 bases; junction bases outside the gene matches: 6. This CDR3 is 17 amino acids long. In germline, CDR1 is LNHNV, CDR2 YYDKDF (reference sequence). DNA for the CDR3: TGTGCCACCAGCAGACCTCCGGGACAGGGAAACACCGGGGAGCTGTTTTTT. It specifies CATSRPPGQGNTGELFF. Full variable domain (missing parts from reference TRBV15 and TRBJ2-2): DAMVIQNPRYQVTQFGKPVTLSCSQTLNHNVMYWYQQKSSQAPKLLFHYYDKDFNNEADTPDNFQSRRPNTSFCFLDIRSPGLGDTAMYLCATSRPPGQGNTGELFFGEGSRLTVL.

This clone was detected once. The V and J genes are TRBV28 and TRBJ2-7; the D call may be TRBD1 or TRBD2 (6 bases each). The CDR3 has 12 residues. The ends were cut back, 6 bases at V and 7 bases at J, with 13 bases in the middle. Germline CDR1 reads MDHEN; CDR2 reads SYDVKM. The CDR3 DNA follows: TGTGCCAGCAGGTTAGGGGGGTATGAGCAGTACTTC. Amino acid sequence: CASRLGGYEQYF.

In this sample, this clone turned up once. The chain couples TRBV13 to TRBJ2-7; 8 bases match TRBD1. This CDR3 has 16 amino acids. Germline assignment: CDR1 PRHDT and CDR2 FYEKMQ (reference sequence). V gave up 5 bases and J gave up 5 bases; unmatched junction bases: 14. CDR3 in DNA: TGTGCCAGCAGCCGATTCCCCGACAGGGGTGGTGACGAGCAGTACTTC. Translated, it gives CASSRFPDRGGDEQYF.

The chain combines TRBV6-9 with TRBJ2-1, with 7 bases that match TRBD2. Germline-derived CDR1 and CDR2 are MNHGY and SVAAGI. J gave up 3 bases and V 6 bases, and 5 bases lay outside the gene matches. This CDR3 comprises 14 residues. DNA for the CDR3: TGTGCCAGCAGGGGCGCGGGGGACTACAATGAGCAGTTCTTC. It yields the protein CASRGAGDYNEQFF.

The chain links TRBV7-2 to TRBJ2-5, with 8 bases aligning to TRBD1. The CDR3 totals 14 residues. Germline V gene data show CDR1 as SGHTA and CDR2 as FQGNSA. V was pared by 5 bases and J by 4 bases, with 6 bases of the junction left unmatched. As DNA, the CDR3 is TGTGCCAGCAGCACTGCAGGGGGCGCAGAGACCCAGTACTTC. Its translation is CASSTAGGAETQYF.

This rearrangement joins TRBV28 to TRBJ1-1; D not resolved. V lost 6 bases and J 1 base, leaving 15 bases between the germline ends. The CDR3 has 15 amino acids. Germline V CDR1 and CDR2: MDHEN, SYDVKM. The CDR3 region is CASSEAGGRNTEAFF. CDR3 coding DNA: TGTGCCAGCAGCGAGGCTGGCGGGCGGAACACTGAAGCTTTCTTT.

The V and J genes are TRBV9 and TRBJ2-1; no firm D call. The V and J ends lost 0 bases and 0 bases respectively, with 7 bases between them. The germline CDR1 and CDR2 sequences are SGDLS and YYNGEE. The CDR3 extends over 15 amino acids. CDR3 bases: TGTGCCAGCAGCGTAGTACAGAGCTCCTACAATGAGCAGTTCTTC. Translation: CASSVVQSSYNEQFF.

This chain links TRBV27 with TRBJ1-1; 8 bases map to TRBD1. The CDR3 sequence is 14 residues long. CDR1 and CDR2 (germline): MNHEY, SMNVEV (reference sequence). The V and J ends lost 5 bases and 4 bases, in that order; junction bases with no gene match: 6. The chain's CDR3 is CASSPFDRGTEAFF. In nucleotides, the CDR3 is TGTGCCAGCAGTCCATTCGACAGGGGCACTGAAGCTTTCTTT.

The chain is built from TRBV25-1 and TRBJ2-5, with TRBD1 matching 7 bases. Germline-derived CDR1 and CDR2 are MGHDK and SYGVNS. CDR3 length: 14 residues. V was clipped by 4 bases and J by 6 bases; unmatched bases: 8. In nucleotides, the CDR3 is TGTGCCAGCAGTGCGGGACAGCTTCGCAAGACCCAGTACTTC. Protein: CASSAGQLRKTQYF.

This chain joins TRBV24-1 and TRBJ2-2, with D possibly being TRBD1 (6 bases). The CDR3 has 16 residues. Germline CDR1 KGHDR, CDR2 SFDVKD. V lost 3 bases to trimming and J lost 0 bases, with 10 bases between them. CDR3 protein: CATSDAGTTNTGELFF. The CDR3 DNA reads as TGTGCCACCAGTGATGCCGGGACAACGAACACCGGGGAGCTGTTTTTT.

Points on this clone: At the DNA level, this CDR3 is encoded by other sequences in the same sample as well. The chain is built from TRBV7-9 and TRBJ2-7, with TRBD2 as a possible D gene (5 bases). The CDR3 length is 12 residues. Germline V gene sequence: CDR1 SEHNR, CDR2 FQNEAQ (reference sequence). V lost 2 bases to trimming and J lost 4 bases, with 6 bases between them. The CDR3 is CASSLSGYEQYF. The DNA of the CDR3 is TGTGCCAGCAGCTTATCGGGATACGAGCAGTACTTC.

This chain's CDR3 is CASRQGMGGYTF. CDR3 DNA sequence: TGTGCCAGCAGGCAGGGTATGGGTGGCTACACCTTC. The chain joins TRBV6-5 to TRBJ1-2, with a tentative D call TRBD1 (5 bases). CDR3 length: 12 residues. Trimming cost V 6 bases and J 7 bases, with 12 bases left between them. Germline V gene sequence: CDR1 MNHEY, CDR2 SVGAGI.

This clone has more than one count but fewer than ten. The genes are TRBV27 and TRBJ1-1; TRBD1 aligns across 8 bases. Germline CDR1 is MNHEY and CDR2 is SMNVEV (reference sequence). V gave up 5 bases and J gave up 5 bases; unmatched junction bases: 4. The CDR3 runs to 13 residues. This chain's CDR3 is CASSPTGETEAFF. The DNA of the CDR3 is TGTGCCAGCAGTCCGACAGGGGAAACTGAAGCTTTCTTT.